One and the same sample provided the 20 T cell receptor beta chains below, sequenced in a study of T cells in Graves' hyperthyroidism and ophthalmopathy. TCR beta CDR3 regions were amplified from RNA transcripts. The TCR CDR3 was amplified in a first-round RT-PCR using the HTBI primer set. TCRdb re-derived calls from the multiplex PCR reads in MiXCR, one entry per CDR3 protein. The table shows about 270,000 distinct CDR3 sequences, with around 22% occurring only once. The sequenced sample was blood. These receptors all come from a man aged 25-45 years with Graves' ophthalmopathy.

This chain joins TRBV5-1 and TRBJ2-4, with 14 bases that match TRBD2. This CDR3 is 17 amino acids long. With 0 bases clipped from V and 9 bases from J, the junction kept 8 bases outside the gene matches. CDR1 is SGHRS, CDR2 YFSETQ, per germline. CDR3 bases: TGCGCCAGCAGCTTGGGCGGGACTAGCGGGAGCGCAGGCATTCAGTACTTC. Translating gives CASSLGGTSGSAGIQYF. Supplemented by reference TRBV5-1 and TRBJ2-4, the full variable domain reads KAGVTQTPRYLIKTRGQQVTLSCSPISGHRSVSWYQQTPGQGLQFLFEYFSETQRNKGNFPGRFSGRQFSNSRSEMNVSTLELGDSALYLCASSLGGTSGSAGIQYFGAGTRLSVL.

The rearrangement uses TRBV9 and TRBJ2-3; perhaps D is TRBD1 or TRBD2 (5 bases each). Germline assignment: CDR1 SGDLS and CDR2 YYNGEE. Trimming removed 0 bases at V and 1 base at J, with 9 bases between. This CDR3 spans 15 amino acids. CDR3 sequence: CASSVEVGRTDTQYF. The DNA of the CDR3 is TGTGCCAGCAGCGTAGAGGTGGGACGCACAGATACGCAGTATTTT.

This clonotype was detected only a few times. Written as DNA, the CDR3 is TGTGCCAGCAGGGGTAGCGGGCACTATGGCTACACCTTC. Protein sequence: CASRGSGHYGYTF. This rearrangement joins TRBV6-1 to TRBJ1-2, with D hard to call. This CDR3 has 13 amino acids. CDR1 and CDR2 from the germline V gene are MNHNS and SASEGT. V was clipped by 6 bases and J by 3 bases, with 11 bases between them.

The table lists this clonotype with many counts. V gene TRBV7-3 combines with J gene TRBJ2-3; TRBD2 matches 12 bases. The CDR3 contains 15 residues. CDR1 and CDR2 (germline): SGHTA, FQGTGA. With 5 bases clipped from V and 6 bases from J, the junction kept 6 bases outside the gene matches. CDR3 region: CASSKRTSGMDTQYF. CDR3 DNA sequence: TGTGCCAGCAGCAAGAGGACTAGCGGGATGGATACGCAGTATTTT.

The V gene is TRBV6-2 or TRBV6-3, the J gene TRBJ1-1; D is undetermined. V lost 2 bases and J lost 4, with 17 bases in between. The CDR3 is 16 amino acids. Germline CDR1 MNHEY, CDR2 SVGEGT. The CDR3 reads CASSYGLSPRGTEAFF. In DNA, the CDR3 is TGTGCCAGCAGTTACGGACTATCCCCACGGGGCACTGAAGCTTTCTTT.

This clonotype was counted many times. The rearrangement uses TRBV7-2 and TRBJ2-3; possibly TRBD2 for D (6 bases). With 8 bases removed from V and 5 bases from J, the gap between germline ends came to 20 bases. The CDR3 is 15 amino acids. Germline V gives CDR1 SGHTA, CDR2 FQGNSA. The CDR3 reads CASVGGGRVKDTQYF. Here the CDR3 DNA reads TGTGCCAGCGTGGGGGGTGGGCGAGTTAAAGATACGCAGTATTTT. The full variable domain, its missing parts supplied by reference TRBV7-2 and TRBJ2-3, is GAGVSQSPSNKVTEKGKDVELRCDPISGHTALYWYRQSLGQGLEFLIYFQGNSAPDKSGLPSDRFSAERTGGSVSTLTIQRTQQEDSAVYLCASVGGGRVKDTQYFGPGTRLTVL.

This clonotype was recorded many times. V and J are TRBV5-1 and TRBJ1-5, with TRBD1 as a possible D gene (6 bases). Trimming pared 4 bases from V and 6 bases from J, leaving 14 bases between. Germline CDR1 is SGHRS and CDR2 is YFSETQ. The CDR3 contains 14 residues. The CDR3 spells CASSRGGVGQPQHF. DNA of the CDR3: TGCGCCAGCAGCCGAGGGGGAGTAGGTCAGCCCCAGCATTTT.

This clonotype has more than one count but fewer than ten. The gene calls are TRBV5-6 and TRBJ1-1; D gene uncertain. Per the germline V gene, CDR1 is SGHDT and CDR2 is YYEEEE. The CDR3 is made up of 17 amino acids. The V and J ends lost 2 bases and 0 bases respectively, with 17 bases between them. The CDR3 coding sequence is TGTGCCAGCAGCTTCTCGGGGTCCACCACCATGAACACTGAAGCTTTCTTT. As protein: CASSFSGSTTMNTEAFF.

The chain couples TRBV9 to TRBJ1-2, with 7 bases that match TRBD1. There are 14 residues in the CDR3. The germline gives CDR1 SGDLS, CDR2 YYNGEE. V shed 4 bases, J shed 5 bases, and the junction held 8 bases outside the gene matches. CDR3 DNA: TGTGCCAGCAGCTTAAGGTGGGACAGTTATGGCTACACCTTC. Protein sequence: CASSLRWDSYGYTF. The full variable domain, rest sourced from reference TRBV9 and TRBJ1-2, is DSGVTQTPKHLITATGQRVTLRCSPRSGDLSVYWYQQSLDQGLQFLIQYYNGEERAKGNILERFSAQQFPDLHSELNLSSLELGDSALYFCASSLRWDSYGYTFGSGTRLTVV.

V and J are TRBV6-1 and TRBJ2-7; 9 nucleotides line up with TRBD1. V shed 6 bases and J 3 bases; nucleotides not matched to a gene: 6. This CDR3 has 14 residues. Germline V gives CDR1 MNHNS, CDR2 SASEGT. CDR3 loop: CASSTGGTGYEQYF. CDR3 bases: TGTGCCAGCAGCACAGGGGGCACAGGCTACGAGCAGTACTTC.

CDR3 residues: CASSDITGPSYNEQFF. The CDR3 DNA follows: TGTGCCAGCAGCGATATCACAGGGCCGTCCTACAATGAGCAGTTCTTC. This chain uses TRBV5-6 with TRBJ2-1, with D possibly being TRBD1 (6 bases). Trimming left V 4 bases short and J 1 base short, with 15 bases between. CDR1 is SGHDT, CDR2 YYEEEE, per germline. The CDR3 is 16 residues long.

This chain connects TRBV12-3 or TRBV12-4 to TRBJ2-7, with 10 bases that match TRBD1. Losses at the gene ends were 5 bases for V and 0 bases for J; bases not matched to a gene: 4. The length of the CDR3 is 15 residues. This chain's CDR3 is CASSDRGRSSYEQYF. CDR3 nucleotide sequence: TGTGCCAGCAGTGACAGGGGGCGTAGCTCCTACGAGCAGTACTTC.

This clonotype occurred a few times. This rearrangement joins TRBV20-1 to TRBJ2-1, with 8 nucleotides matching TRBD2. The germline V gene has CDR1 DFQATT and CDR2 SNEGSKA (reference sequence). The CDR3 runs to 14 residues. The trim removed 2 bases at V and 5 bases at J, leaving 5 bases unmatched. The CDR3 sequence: CSARIKRENNEQFF. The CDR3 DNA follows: TGCAGTGCTAGAATTAAGCGGGAGAACAATGAGCAGTTCTTC.

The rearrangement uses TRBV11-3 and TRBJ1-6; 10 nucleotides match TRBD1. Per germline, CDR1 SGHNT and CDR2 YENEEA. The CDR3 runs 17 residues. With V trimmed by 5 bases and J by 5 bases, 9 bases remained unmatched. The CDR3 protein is CASSPGQGSANNSPLHF. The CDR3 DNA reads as TGTGCCAGCAGCCCGGGACAGGGGTCGGCGAATAATTCACCCCTCCACTTT.

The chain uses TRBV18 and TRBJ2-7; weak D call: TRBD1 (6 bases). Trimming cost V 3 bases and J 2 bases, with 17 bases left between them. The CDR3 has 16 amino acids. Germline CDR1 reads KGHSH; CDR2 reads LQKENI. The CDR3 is CASSPQDRWATYEQYF. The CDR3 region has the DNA TGTGCCAGCTCACCGCAAGACAGGTGGGCTACCTACGAGCAGTACTTC. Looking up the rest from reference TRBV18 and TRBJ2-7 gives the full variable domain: NAGVMQNPRHLVRRRGQEARLRCSPMKGHSHVYWYRQLPEEGLKFMVYLQKENIIDESGMPKERFSAEFPKEGPSILRIQQVVRGDSAAYFCASSPQDRWATYEQYFGPGTRLTVT.

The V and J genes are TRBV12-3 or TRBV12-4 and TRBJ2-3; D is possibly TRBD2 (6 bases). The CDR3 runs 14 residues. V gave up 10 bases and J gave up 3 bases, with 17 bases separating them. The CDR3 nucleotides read TGTGCCACCACATCCCGGGAGATAACAGATACGCAGTATTTT. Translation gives CATTSREITDTQYF.

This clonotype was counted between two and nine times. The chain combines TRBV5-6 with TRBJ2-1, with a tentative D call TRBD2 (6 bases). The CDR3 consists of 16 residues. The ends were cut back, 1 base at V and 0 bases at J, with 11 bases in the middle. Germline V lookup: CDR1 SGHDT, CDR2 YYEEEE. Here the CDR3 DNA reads TGTGCCAGCAGCTTGCGGGCGGGGAGCTCCTACAATGAGCAGTTCTTC. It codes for CASSLRAGSSYNEQFF.

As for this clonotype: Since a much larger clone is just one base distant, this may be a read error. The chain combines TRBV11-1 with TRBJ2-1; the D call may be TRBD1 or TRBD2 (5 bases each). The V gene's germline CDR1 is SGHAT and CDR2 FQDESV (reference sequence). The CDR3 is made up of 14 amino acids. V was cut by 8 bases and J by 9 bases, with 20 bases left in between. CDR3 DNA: TGTGCCAGCGGCCCACTATGGGACGACGGTGAGCAGTTCTTC. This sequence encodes CASGPLWDDGEQFF.

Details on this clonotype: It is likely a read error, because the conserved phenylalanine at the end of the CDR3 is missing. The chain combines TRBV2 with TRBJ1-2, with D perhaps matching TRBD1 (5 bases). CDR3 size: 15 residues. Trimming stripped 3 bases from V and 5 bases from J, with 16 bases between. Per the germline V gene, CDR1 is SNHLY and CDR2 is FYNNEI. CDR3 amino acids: CASSEPGPRRYGYTL. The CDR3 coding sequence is TGTGCCAGCAGTGAGCCGGGACCCCGGAGGTATGGCTACACCCTC.

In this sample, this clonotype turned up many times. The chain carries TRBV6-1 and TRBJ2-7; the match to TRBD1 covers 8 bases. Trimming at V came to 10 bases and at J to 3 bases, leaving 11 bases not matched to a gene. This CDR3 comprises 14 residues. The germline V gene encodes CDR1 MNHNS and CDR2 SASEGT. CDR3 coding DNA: TGTGCCACTCGATCCGGGACAGGCATCTACGAGCAGTACTTC. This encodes CATRSGTGIYEQYF.